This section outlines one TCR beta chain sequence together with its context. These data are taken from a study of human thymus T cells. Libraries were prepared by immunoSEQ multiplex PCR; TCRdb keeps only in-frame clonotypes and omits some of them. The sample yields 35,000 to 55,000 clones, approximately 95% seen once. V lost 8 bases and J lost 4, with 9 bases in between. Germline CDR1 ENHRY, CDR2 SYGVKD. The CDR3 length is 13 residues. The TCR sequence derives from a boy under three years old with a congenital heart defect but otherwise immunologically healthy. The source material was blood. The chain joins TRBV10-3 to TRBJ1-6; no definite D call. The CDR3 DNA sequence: TGTGCCATCCAGGCACAGTATAATTCACCCCTCCACTTT. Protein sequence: CAIQAQYNSPLHF.